The 3 T cell receptor beta chains presented below share a single source sample, sequenced in a study of Graves' ophthalmopathy and Graves' hyperthyroidism. Amplified material comprised TCR beta CDR3 regions derived from RNA transcripts. The library came from an HTBI-primed first-round RT-PCR and a second-round multiplex PCR. One entry per CDR3 protein, called by TCRdb with MiXCR from the multiplex PCR reads. The repertoire consists of 650,000 to 900,000 distinct CDR3 sequences, with roughly 40% occurring once and the leading ten covering approximately 43%. The sequencing sample was made of peripheral blood. These receptors were taken from an adult man with Graves' ophthalmopathy.

The chain uses TRBV24-1 and TRBJ1-5; 9 bases match TRBD1. V lost 4 bases to trimming and J lost 11 bases; unmatched junction nucleotides: 8. CDR3 length equals 14 residues. Germline CDR1 is KGHDR and CDR2 is SFDVKD. The CDR3 protein is CATSDHGTGRAQHF. CDR3 nucleotide sequence: TGTGCCACCAGTGACCACGGGACAGGGCGGGCCCAGCATTTT.

This clonotype turned up a few times. This chain connects TRBV19 to TRBJ2-2, with a possible D match to TRBD2 (6 bases). Germline V lookup: CDR1 LNHDA, CDR2 SQIVND (reference sequence). CDR3 length: 14 residues. Trimming removed 9 bases at V and 1 base at J, with 12 bases between. The CDR3 protein is CASLDYRNTGELFF. In DNA, the CDR3 is TGTGCCAGCCTGGACTACCGGAACACCGGGGAGCTGTTTTTT.

This clonotype occurred many times. This chain joins TRBV10-3 and TRBJ2-6, with TRBD1 matching over 7 bases. Trimming took 10 bases from V and 0 from J; bases not matched to a gene: 9. Germline values: CDR1 ENHRY, CDR2 SYGVKD. The length of the CDR3 is 16 residues. The CDR3 reads CATSGTEHSGANVLTF. In DNA, the CDR3 is TGTGCCACTTCCGGGACAGAGCACTCTGGGGCCAACGTCCTGACTTTC.